Listed here are 28 T cell receptor beta chains from one sample, sequenced in a study of blood T cell repertoires in COVID-19 (dated by TCRdb to the early 2020s). Receptor amplification or capture employed the immunoSEQ multiplex PCR assay. TCRdb carries this immuneACCESS record with in-frame sequences only. Its versions omit some clonotypes, under half of them owing to an unresolved V gene in the studies checked, with the rest unexplained. In all, the sample holds approximately 220,000 clones, and 70% to 90% of those were seen once. Of the sample, nearly 4.5% falls within the top ten clones. The sample taken for sequencing was peripheral blood. These receptor sequences come from a man aged 45 to 65 with acute or convalescent COVID-19.

This clone was detected only once. This CDR3 reads CASSSPMREKLFF. Here the CDR3 DNA reads TGTGCCAGCAGCTCCCCCATGAGGGAAAAACTGTTTTTT. The rearrangement joins TRBV7-9 to TRBJ1-4; D gene uncertain. The CDR3 has 13 residues. V gave up 4 bases and J gave up 8 bases, with 11 bases separating them. From germline, CDR1 is SEHNR and CDR2 FQNEAQ (reference sequence).

This clone was seen a few times. The V gene is TRBV5-1, the J gene TRBJ2-7; 7 bases fit TRBD2. The J segment lost 3 bases and the V segment lost 4 bases, leaving 4 bases of the junction unmatched. CDR1 and CDR2 (germline): SGHRS, YFSETQ. The CDR3 is 13 residues long. CDR3 region: CASSPSGVYEQYF. The CDR3 nucleotides are TGCGCCAGCAGCCCCAGCGGGGTCTACGAGCAGTACTTC.

This clone was recorded only once. The J gene is TRBJ2-2, the V gene TRBV7-9, with a possible D match to TRBD1 (6 bases). This CDR3 spans 15 amino acids. V lost 3 bases, J lost 0 bases, and 8 bases lay in between. Germline V lookup: CDR1 SEHNR, CDR2 FQNEAQ (reference sequence). The CDR3 DNA sequence: TGTGCCAGCAGCTTTACAGGGACGAACACCGGGGAGCTGTTTTTT. It encodes CASSFTGTNTGELFF.

This clone has a handful of counts. The chain combines TRBV25-1 with TRBJ1-6, with D perhaps TRBD1 (5 bases). This CDR3 is 13 amino acids long. Trimming cost V 2 bases and J 9 bases, with 8 bases left between them. CDR1 and CDR2 from the germline V gene are MGHDK and SYGVNS. The CDR3 loop reads CASSEVQVSPLHF. CDR3 nucleotide sequence: TGTGCCAGCAGTGAAGTACAGGTTTCACCCCTCCACTTT.

The rearrangement joins TRBV6-5 to TRBJ1-2, with a weak D call TRBD1 (6 bases). CDR3 length equals 14 residues. The V and J ends lost 5 bases and 8 bases respectively, with 18 bases between them. Germline values: CDR1 MNHEY, CDR2 SVGAGI. The CDR3 loop is CASSHYPDRKGYTF. The CDR3 nucleotides read TGTGCCAGCAGTCACTACCCCGACAGGAAGGGCTACACCTTC.

V is TRBV5-1 and J is TRBJ2-3; 7 bases are a match to TRBD1. With 2 bases clipped from V and 5 bases from J, the junction kept 8 bases outside the gene matches. Per the germline V gene, CDR1 is SGHRS and CDR2 is YFSETQ. This CDR3 comprises 15 residues. The CDR3 DNA sequence: TGCGCCAGCAGCTTACGCAGTTACAGGGGAGATACGCAGTATTTT. This gives the protein CASSLRSYRGDTQYF.

The chain is built from TRBV6-5 and TRBJ1-2; TRBD1 matches at 7 bases. Germline V gives CDR1 MNHEY, CDR2 SVGAGI. The J segment lost 2 bases and the V segment lost 8 bases, leaving 11 bases of the junction unmatched. This CDR3 has 15 residues. The DNA for the CDR3 is TGTGCCAGCTCAAAACGGACAGGCCGAAACTATGGCTACACCTTC. As protein: CASSKRTGRNYGYTF.

The chain joins TRBV7-6 to TRBJ1-5; 8 nucleotides match TRBD1. The V gene's germline CDR1 is SGHVS and CDR2 FNYEAQ. The V segment lost 5 bases and the J segment 3 bases; nucleotides outside the gene matches: 6. The CDR3 spans 15 residues. The CDR3 sequence: CASSAGTGNNQPQHF. In nucleotides, the CDR3 is TGTGCCAGCAGCGCCGGGACAGGAAACAATCAGCCCCAGCATTTT.

V and J are TRBV5-8 and TRBJ1-1; D remains unclear. CDR3 length: 14 residues. Germline CDR1 is SGHTS and CDR2 is YDEGEE. V lost 3 bases and J 5 bases, leaving 14 bases between the germline ends. The DNA of the CDR3 is TGTGCCAGCAGCTCCCCCCTATACCTAACTGAAGCTTTCTTT. Its protein is CASSSPLYLTEAFF.

With respect to this clone: This sample also contains other DNA sequences that code for the same CDR3. V is TRBV29-1 and J is TRBJ1-1, with TRBD1 matching over 9 bases. V trimming: 6 bases; J trimming: 5 bases; junction bases outside the gene matches: 4. This CDR3 spans 12 amino acids. Germline CDR1 reads SQVTM; CDR2 reads ANQGSEA. The CDR3 coding sequence is TGCAGCGTCGCCGGGACAGGGACTGAAGCTTTCTTT. This translates into CSVAGTGTEAFF.

This chain joins TRBV7-8 and TRBJ1-1, with D unclear. CDR1 is SGHVS and CDR2 is FQNEAQ in the germline V gene. The CDR3 covers 13 residues. Trimming took off 6 bases at V and 1 base at J, with 9 bases between the two ends. The CDR3 protein is CASRRGENTEAFF. CDR3 coding DNA: TGTGCCAGCAGACGTGGAGAGAACACTGAAGCTTTCTTT.

The chain has TRBV6-6 and TRBJ1-1; 10 bases line up with TRBD1. CDR1 MNHNY and CDR2 SVGAGI come from the germline V gene (reference sequence). V shed 8 bases and J 0 bases; nucleotides not matched to a gene: 9. This CDR3 spans 16 amino acids. The CDR3 loop reads CASSPTGGRMNTEAFF. The DNA of the CDR3 is TGTGCCAGCTCCCCGACAGGGGGCAGGATGAACACTGAAGCTTTCTTT.

The V gene is TRBV9, the J gene TRBJ1-5; a weak D match, TRBD1 (5 bases). There are 15 residues in the CDR3. V gave up 0 bases and J gave up 1 base, with 8 bases separating them. Germline values: CDR1 SGDLS, CDR2 YYNGEE. The CDR3 DNA sequence: TGTGCCAGCAGCGTAGATCAGGGCAGCAATCAGCCCCAGCATTTT. It yields the protein CASSVDQGSNQPQHF. The whole variable domain, filled in from reference TRBV9 and TRBJ1-5, reads DSGVTQTPKHLITATGQRVTLRCSPRSGDLSVYWYQQSLDQGLQFLIQYYNGEERAKGNILERFSAQQFPDLHSELNLSSLELGDSALYFCASSVDQGSNQPQHFGDGTRLSIL.

The J gene is TRBJ2-3, the V gene TRBV10-1; 8 nucleotides line up with TRBD2. Germline V gene lookup returns CDR1 WNHNN and CDR2 SYGVQD (reference sequence). The CDR3 runs 15 residues. Losses at the gene ends were 3 bases for V and 0 bases for J; bases not matched to a gene: 2. The CDR3 here is CASSEAGVSTDTQYF. The CDR3 region has the DNA TGCGCCAGCAGTGAAGCGGGGGTGAGCACAGATACGCAGTATTTT.

The J gene is TRBJ2-5, the V gene TRBV18, with a possible D match to TRBD2 (6 bases). This CDR3 is built from 14 residues. V shed 0 bases and J shed 5 bases, with 10 bases lying between them. Germline V gene lookup returns CDR1 KGHSH and CDR2 LQKENI. In DNA, the CDR3 is TGTGCCAGCTCACCACCGGGGGGACGGGAGACCCAGTACTTC. Amino acids: CASSPPGGRETQYF.

This sequence joins TRBV19 and TRBJ1-4; D is perhaps TRBD1 (5 bases). Trimming left V 1 base short and J 11 bases short, with 14 bases between. Per germline, CDR1 LNHDA and CDR2 SQIVND (reference sequence). The CDR3 totals 14 residues. The CDR3: CASSIVPAGGKLFF. The CDR3 DNA reads TGTGCCAGTAGTATAGTCCCCGCGGGGGGGAAACTGTTTTTT.

This rearrangement joins TRBV6-4 to TRBJ1-1; unclear D gene. Germline V gives CDR1 MRHNA, CDR2 SNTAGT. The CDR3 runs to 13 residues. The V gene lost 2 bases and the J gene lost 7 bases, with 11 bases spanning the gap. The CDR3: CASSDAAGGEAFF. For the CDR3, the DNA is TGTGCCAGCAGTGACGCGGCCGGAGGTGAAGCTTTCTTT.

The rearrangement links TRBV5-1 to TRBJ1-3; tentatively, D is TRBD1 (6 bases). The germline V and J ends were trimmed by 5 bases and 4 bases, with 16 bases remaining between them. Germline V CDR1 and CDR2: SGHRS, YFSETQ. The CDR3 runs to 15 residues. The CDR3 loop is CASSLGGAVGNTIYF. For the CDR3, the DNA is TGCGCCAGCAGTTTAGGGGGGGCTGTCGGAAACACCATATATTTT. Full variable domain (rest looked up from reference TRBV5-1 and TRBJ1-3): KAGVTQTPRYLIKTRGQQVTLSCSPISGHRSVSWYQQTPGQGLQFLFEYFSETQRNKGNFPGRFSGRQFSNSRSEMNVSTLELGDSALYLCASSLGGAVGNTIYFGEGSWLTVV.

The rearrangement links TRBV7-2 to TRBJ1-5; no definite D call. CDR3 size: 13 residues. Trimming removed 4 bases at V and 7 bases at J, with 11 bases between. CDR1 and CDR2 (germline): SGHTA, FQGNSA. CDR3 in amino acids: CASSSGTGQPQHF. DNA of the CDR3: TGTGCCAGCAGCTCCGGAACGGGGCAGCCCCAGCATTTT.

As DNA, the CDR3 is TGTGCCAGCAGCCCCCAGGGGGGTAACACTGAAGCTTTCTTT. It encodes CASSPQGGNTEAFF. This chain connects TRBV7-3 to TRBJ1-1; TRBD1 matches 7 bases. The CDR3 contains 14 residues. Germline CDR1 is SGHTA and CDR2 is FQGTGA. With 5 bases clipped from V and 2 bases from J, the junction kept 5 bases outside the gene matches.

The rearrangement joins TRBV30 to TRBJ1-4; possibly TRBD1 for D (5 bases). The V end lost 0 bases, the J end lost 8 bases, and 13 bases lay between the germline ends. The germline V gene encodes CDR1 GTSNPN and CDR2 SVGIG (reference sequence). The CDR3 is 14 residues long. CDR3 DNA sequence: TGTGCCTGGAGTGTCGGGCAGGGTTGGGAAAAACTGTTTTTT. Its protein is CAWSVGQGWEKLFF.

The chain couples TRBV6-5 to TRBJ1-2, with 7 bases identical to TRBD1. The V gene's germline CDR1 is MNHEY and CDR2 SVGAGI. The CDR3 is 16 residues long. Losses at the gene ends were 0 bases for V and 1 base for J; bases not matched to a gene: 5. The CDR3 nucleotides read TGTGCCAGCAGTTACTCTAGGGGGCCATTTAACTATGGCTACACCTTC. Protein: CASSYSRGPFNYGYTF.

This sequence joins TRBV2 and TRBJ1-5; D call uncertain. CDR1 and CDR2 from the germline V gene are SNHLY and FYNNEI. Between the trimmed V and J ends, which lost 7 bases and 5 bases, there was a span of 12 bases. This CDR3 spans 13 amino acids. The CDR3 region has the DNA TGTGCCAGCAAAGGCCCGGACTATCAGCCCCAGCATTTT. It yields the protein CASKGPDYQPQHF.

The chain uses TRBV27 and TRBJ1-1, with unresolved D. V was pared by 5 bases and J by 3 bases, with 10 bases between. CDR1 and CDR2 (germline): MNHEY, SMNVEV (reference sequence). This CDR3 is built from 13 residues. CDR3 in DNA: TGTGCCAGCAGTCTAATTTACCACACTGAAGCTTTCTTT. This codes for CASSLIYHTEAFF.

The chain carries TRBV19 and TRBJ1-2; 7 bases align to TRBD1. The V gene's germline CDR1 is LNHDA and CDR2 SQIVND (reference sequence). The CDR3 runs 16 residues. With V trimmed by 7 bases and J by 8 bases, 19 bases remained unmatched. The chain's CDR3 is CASTPQGDRFLRGYTF. DNA of the CDR3: TGTGCCAGTACCCCCCAGGGGGACCGTTTTTTGCGCGGCTACACCTTC.

This chain connects TRBV5-1 to TRBJ2-3; D might be TRBD2 (6 bases). There are 15 residues in the CDR3. The germline gives CDR1 SGHRS, CDR2 YFSETQ. Trimming shortened V by 0 bases and J by 4 bases, and 12 bases separated the two germline ends. For the CDR3, the DNA is TGCGCCAGCAGCTTGGCCCTTAGCGGTGCAGATACGCAGTATTTT. Its translation: CASSLALSGADTQYF.

V usage is TRBV11-2 and J usage is TRBJ1-2, with TRBD1 matching over 7 bases. The CDR3 loop spans 13 amino acids. V shed 5 bases, J shed 2 bases, and the junction held 2 bases outside the gene matches. The V gene's germline CDR1 is SGHAT and CDR2 FQNNGV. The CDR3 sequence is CASSQGENYGYTF. The CDR3 nucleotides read TGTGCCAGCAGCCAGGGGGAGAACTATGGCTACACCTTC.

V and J are TRBV12-3 or TRBV12-4 and TRBJ1-2; tentatively, D is TRBD1 (6 bases). Trimming stripped 6 bases from V and 3 bases from J, with 11 bases between. The CDR3 loop spans 13 amino acids. For the CDR3, the DNA is TGTGCCAGCAGCCCAGGGGCGGACTATGGCTACACCTTC. This translates into CASSPGADYGYTF.